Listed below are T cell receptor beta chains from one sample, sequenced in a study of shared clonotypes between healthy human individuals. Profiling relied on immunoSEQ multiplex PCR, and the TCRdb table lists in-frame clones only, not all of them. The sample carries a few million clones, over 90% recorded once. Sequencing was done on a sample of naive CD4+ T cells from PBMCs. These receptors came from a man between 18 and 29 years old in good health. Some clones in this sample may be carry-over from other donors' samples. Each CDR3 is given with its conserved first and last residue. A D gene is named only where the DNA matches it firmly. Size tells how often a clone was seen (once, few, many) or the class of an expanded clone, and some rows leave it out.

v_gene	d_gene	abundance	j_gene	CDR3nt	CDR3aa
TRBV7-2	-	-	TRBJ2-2	TGTGCCAGCAGCTTGAGGTCGGCGGCTCCGGGTGGGGAGCTGTTTTTT	CASSLRSAAPGGELFF
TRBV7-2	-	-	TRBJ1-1	TGTGCCAGCAGCTTCAGGGCACGAACTGAAGCTTTCTTT	CASSFRARTEAFF
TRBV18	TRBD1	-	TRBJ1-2	TGTGCCAGCTCATTTCTAGACAGGGTGCAAGGCTACACCTTC	CASSFLDRVQGYTF
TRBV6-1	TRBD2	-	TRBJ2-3	TGTGCCAGCAGTGCCGCGGGAGGAGGTGGAGATACGCAGTATTTT	CASSAAGGGGDTQYF
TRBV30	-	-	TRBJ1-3	TGTGCCTGGAGTTCCGGGCACGGAAGAAACACCATATATTTT	CAWSSGHGRNTIYF
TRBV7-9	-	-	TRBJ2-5	TGTGCCAGCAGCCCCACGATTGAGACCCAGTACTTC	CASSPTIETQYF
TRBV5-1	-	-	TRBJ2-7	TGCGCCAGCAGCGCCGGGACGGAGACCTACGAGCAGTACTTC	CASSAGTETYEQYF
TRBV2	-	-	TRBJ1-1	TGTGCCAGCAGGGGAGGACAACCTGAAGCTTTCTTT	CASRGGQPEAFF
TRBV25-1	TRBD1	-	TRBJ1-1	TGTGCCAGCAGTGAGCCGGGACAGGGTGACACTGAAGCTTTCTTT	CASSEPGQGDTEAFF
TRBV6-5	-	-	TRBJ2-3	TGTGCCAGCAAACTAACAGGGATCACAGATACGCAGTATTTT	CASKLTGITDTQYF
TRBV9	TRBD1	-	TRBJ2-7	TGTGCCAGCAGCCCTAGGTATCTGGGACAGGGGCCCTACGAGCAGTACTTC	CASSPRYLGQGPYEQYF
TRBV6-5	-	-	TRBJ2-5	TGTGCCAGCAGTTACCCTGCCATGATCGAGACCCAGTACTTC	CASSYPAMIETQYF
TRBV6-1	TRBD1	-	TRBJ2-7	TGTGCCAGCAGTGAAGGGGGACAGGGGTACGAGCAGTACTTC	CASSEGGQGYEQYF
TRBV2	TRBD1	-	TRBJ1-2	TGTGCCAGCAGTGAACTGGGACAGGGAGGAGGTGGCTACACCTTC	CASSELGQGGGGYTF
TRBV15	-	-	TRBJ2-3	TGTGCCACCAGCAGAGCTCGATCTAGCGGCACAGATACGCAGTATTTT	CATSRARSSGTDTQYF
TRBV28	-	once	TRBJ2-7	TGTGCCAGCAGCCTCCCTTTTGACGAGCAGTACTTC	CASSLPFDEQYF
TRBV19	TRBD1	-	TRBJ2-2	TGTGCCAGTAGTATGGGACAGGCCTGGGGCACCGGGGAGCTGTTTTTT	CASSMGQAWGTGELFF
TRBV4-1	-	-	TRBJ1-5	TGCGCCAGCAGCCCCCCCCTGGATCAGCCCCAGCATTTT	CASSPPLDQPQHF
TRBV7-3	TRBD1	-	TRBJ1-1	TGTGCCAGCAGCTTAGAGCCGGGACAGGGGGCTGAAGCTTTCTTT	CASSLEPGQGAEAFF
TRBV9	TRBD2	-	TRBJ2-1	TGTGCCAGCAGCGAACGGACTAGCGGGATAGTTTTTGTCAATGAGCAGTTCTTC	CASSERTSGIVFVNEQFF
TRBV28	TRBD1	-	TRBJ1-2	TGTGCCAGCAGGCAACAGGGGGCTCAGAGCTATGGCTACACCTTC	CASRQQGAQSYGYTF
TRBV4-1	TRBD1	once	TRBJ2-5	TGCGCCAGCAGCCAAGCAGACAGGGCAGTGGAGACCCAGTACTTC	CASSQADRAVETQYF
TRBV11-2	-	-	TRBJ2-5	TGTGCCAGCAGCTTCGGGGCAAGGCAAGAGACCCAGTACTTC	CASSFGARQETQYF
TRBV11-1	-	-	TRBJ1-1	TGTGCCAGCAGCTTGGGGGGGTGGACTGAAGCTTTCTTT	CASSLGGWTEAFF
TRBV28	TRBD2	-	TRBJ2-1	TGTGCCAGCACCATGCTACGCGGGAGGGCCGACAATGAGCAGTTCTTC	CASTMLRGRADNEQFF
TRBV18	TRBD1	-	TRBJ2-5	TGTGCCAGCTCCCCAGGGACAGAAGAGACCCAGTACTTC	CASSPGTEETQYF
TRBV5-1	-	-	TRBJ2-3	TGCGCCAGCAGCTTGCAAGGGTCTGGCACAGATACGCAGTATTTT	CASSLQGSGTDTQYF
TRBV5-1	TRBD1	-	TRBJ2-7	TGCGCCAGCAGCTCGGACAGGGGGTCCTACGAGCAGTACTTC	CASSSDRGSYEQYF
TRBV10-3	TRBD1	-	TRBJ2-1	TGTGCCATCAGTGAGTCGAGACAGGGTGGCAATGAGCAGTTCTTC	CAISESRQGGNEQFF
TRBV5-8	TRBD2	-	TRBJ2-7	TGTGCCAGCAGCGCCTTGACTAGCGGGAGATCCCACGAGCAGTACTTC	CASSALTSGRSHEQYF
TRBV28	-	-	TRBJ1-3	TGTGCCAGCAGTGACAGTAGCTCTGGAAACACCATATATTTT	CASSDSSSGNTIYF
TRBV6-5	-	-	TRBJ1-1	TGTGCCAGCACCCGGTGGCAGGGGAACGCTGAAGCTTTCTTT	CASTRWQGNAEAFF
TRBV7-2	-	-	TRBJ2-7	TGTGCCAGCAGCTCTATTTACAGGGGAGGAAGCTACGAGCAGTACTTC	CASSSIYRGGSYEQYF
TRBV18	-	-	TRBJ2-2	TGTGCCAGCTCACCACGAATGGGCACCGGGGAGCTGTTTTTT	CASSPRMGTGELFF
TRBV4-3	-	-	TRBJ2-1	TGCGCCAGCAGCCAGGGGGGCGGACCCTACAATGAGCAGTTCTTC	CASSQGGGPYNEQFF
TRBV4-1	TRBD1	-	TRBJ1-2	TGCGCCAGCAGCCAAGACGGGACAGGATATGGCTACACCTTC	CASSQDGTGYGYTF
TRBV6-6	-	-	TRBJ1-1	TGTGCCAGCAGCCCCACTGACGGGTTATTCACTGAAGCTTTCTTT	CASSPTDGLFTEAFF
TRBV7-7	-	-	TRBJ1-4	TGTGCCAGCAGCCTGGGGCTTAATGAAAAACTGTTTTTT	CASSLGLNEKLFF
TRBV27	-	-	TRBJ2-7	TGTGCCAGCGGCAGGCCAGATGATCGCGAGCAGTACTTC	CASGRPDDREQYF
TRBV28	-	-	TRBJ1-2	TGTGCCAGCAGTCCCGCGCGGGGGGGCTACACCTTC	CASSPARGGYTF
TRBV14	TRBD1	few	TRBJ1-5	TGTGCCAGCAGCCAAGGCCCTGGGACAGCCCAGCATTTT	CASSQGPGTAQHF
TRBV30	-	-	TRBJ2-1	TGTGCCGGTAGCGCGCAACTAGGGGAGCAGTTCTTC	CAGSAQLGEQFF
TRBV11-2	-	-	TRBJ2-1	TGTGCCAGCAGCTTAGAAAACAATGAGCAGTTCTTC	CASSLENNEQFF
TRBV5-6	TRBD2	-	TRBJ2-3	TGTGCCAGCAGCCCCCGGAGCGGGAATGTCTTCACAGATACGCAGTATTTT	CASSPRSGNVFTDTQYF
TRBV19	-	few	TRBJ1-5	TGTGCCAGTAGTATCCGGCAGAATCAGCCCCAGCATTTT	CASSIRQNQPQHF
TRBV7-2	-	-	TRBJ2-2	TGTGCCAGCAGCAGATACGCCCCAGGGAACACCGGGGAGCTGTTTTTT	CASSRYAPGNTGELFF
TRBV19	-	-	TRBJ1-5	TGTGCCAGTAGTAGAGGTTCGCTAAGGGACAATCAGCCCCAGCATTTT	CASSRGSLRDNQPQHF
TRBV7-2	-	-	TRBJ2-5	TGTGCCAGCAGTCTTATGAGAGAGACCCAGTACTTC	CASSLMRETQYF
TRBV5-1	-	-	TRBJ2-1	TGCGCCAGCAGGTCACTAGATGGGTTTACTGAGCAGTTCTTC	CASRSLDGFTEQFF